This T cell receptor (beta chain) was captured in a study of blood T cell repertoires in COVID-19. Assay: immunoSEQ multiplex PCR; the TCRdb copy retains only in-frame clones and omits some. This sample has around 220,000 clones, with under 90% found just once. This clone has only a few counts. The receptor comes from a woman of 80 years or more with COVID-19, enrolled during active disease. Sequenced material: peripheral blood.

This CDR3 reads CASSEQGRRGYTF. The DNA of the CDR3 is TGTGCCAGCAGTGAACAGGGGCGCCGTGGCTACACCTTC. The gene calls are TRBV6-1 and TRBJ1-2; a weak D match, TRBD1 (6 bases). The CDR3 is 13 amino acids. The germline V gene encodes CDR1 MNHNS and CDR2 SASEGT. V lost 2 bases and J 7 bases, leaving 11 bases between the germline ends.